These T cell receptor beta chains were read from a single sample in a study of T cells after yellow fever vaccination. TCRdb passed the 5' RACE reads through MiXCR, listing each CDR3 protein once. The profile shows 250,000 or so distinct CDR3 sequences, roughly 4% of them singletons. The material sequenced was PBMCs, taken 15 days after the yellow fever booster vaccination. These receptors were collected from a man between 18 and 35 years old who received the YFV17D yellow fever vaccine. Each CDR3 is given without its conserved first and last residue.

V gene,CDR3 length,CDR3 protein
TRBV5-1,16,ASSLRGVGGVGYNEQF
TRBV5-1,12,ASSRIAGTYEQY
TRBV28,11,ASRGREDQPQH
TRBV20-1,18,SAREPATDRVGYSNQPQH
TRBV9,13,ASSAYQGTNTEAF
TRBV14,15,ASSQDVAGGPRDTQY
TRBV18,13,ASSPGTNSGNTIY
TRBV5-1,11,ASSSQGSDGYT
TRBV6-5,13,ASSYVVGSYNEQF
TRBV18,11,ASSPDRTGELF
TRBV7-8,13,ASSAQGASIYGYT
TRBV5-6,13,ASSPDRGLQETQY
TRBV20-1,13,SAQTASGGSNEQF
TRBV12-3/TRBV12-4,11,ASSFGQGGSYT